This note documents a single TCR beta chain sequence. This clonotype was recorded at least ten times. Which antigen it targets is not known. The sample holds no much larger clone one base away, and base qualities are not on file. The sample originates from a study of CD8 T cells in ankylosing spondylitis (dated by TCRdb to about 2017). In terms of the full investigation: The study set out to find disease-linked TCR variants by profiling T cell receptor beta repertoires in ankylosing spondylitis patients and healthy donors. Peripheral blood was sampled, and synovial fluid was also collected from ankylosing spondylitis patients. In total, the full study cohort was made up of 85 to 140 healthy donors and about two dozen ankylosing spondylitis patients. General findings and caveats noted by the study authors: The disease-linked clones had a CD8+ phenotype and were found at relatively low frequencies in peripheral blood. Blood from ankylosing spondylitis patients appeared to be characterized by a TCR beta motif composed of roughly 8 highly homologous amino acid variants. Some TCR beta motif variants had previously been reported in synovial fluid and blood of reactive arthritis patients, which suggested common disease-initiation mechanisms. The disease-linked clones were reported as significantly enriched in matched synovial fluid samples from ankylosing spondylitis patients.

The CDR3 runs 15 amino acids, cysteine and phenylalanine included. Left in the record is the CDR3 DNA by itself, 45 bases read in frame from the first base. From the germline V gene, CDR1 is SGDLS and CDR2 is YYNGEE. The germline V and J ends show losses of 4 bases and 0 bases respectively, and no gene match explains 5 bases of the junction. This sample was sequenced with an Illumina HiSeq 2500. Quantitative 5'-RACE with molecular barcodes was used to prepare TCR beta libraries. Under the source paper's analysis protocol: A new computational method, built on a probabilistic model of VDJ rearrangement, was used to identify disease-linked TCR variants. The public reads were reanalyzed by TCRdb: fastp trimming at Q25, MiXCR alignment, in-frame beta chains only. Every entry covers one CDR3 protein and lists the most common genes and DNA from its rows. V and J calls and clone size were set by TCRdb, not the authors. For this sample there are roughly 220,000 distinct CDR3 sequences; around 18% appear just once. The ten largest make up under 55% of the sample.

The chain is made from TRBV9 and TRBJ2-3; the central 7 bases match TRBD1. This clonotype originated in a male donor with ankylosing spondylitis. Sequencing was carried out using blood, either unsorted or a sorted T cell fraction (not recorded which). Here is the DNA: TGTGCCAGCAGCCCTGGGACAGCTAGCACAGATACGCAGTATTTT. It translates as CASSPGTASTDTQYF.